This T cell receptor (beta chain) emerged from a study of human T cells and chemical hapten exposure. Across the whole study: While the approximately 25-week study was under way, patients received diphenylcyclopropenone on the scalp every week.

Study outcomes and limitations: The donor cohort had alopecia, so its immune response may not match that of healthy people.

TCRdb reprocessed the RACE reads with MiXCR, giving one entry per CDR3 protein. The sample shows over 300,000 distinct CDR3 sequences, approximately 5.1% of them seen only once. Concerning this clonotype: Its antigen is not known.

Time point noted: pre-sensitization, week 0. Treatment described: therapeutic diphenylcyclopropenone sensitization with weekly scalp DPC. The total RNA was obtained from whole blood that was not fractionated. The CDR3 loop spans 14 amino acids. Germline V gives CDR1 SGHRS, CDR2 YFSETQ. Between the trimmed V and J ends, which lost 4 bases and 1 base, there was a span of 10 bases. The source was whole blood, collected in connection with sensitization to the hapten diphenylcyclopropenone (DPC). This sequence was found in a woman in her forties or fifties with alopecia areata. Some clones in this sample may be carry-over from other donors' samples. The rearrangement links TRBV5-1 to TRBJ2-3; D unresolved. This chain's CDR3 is CASSGTSRTDTQYF. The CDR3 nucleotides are TGCGCCAGCAGCGGAACCTCGCGCACAGATACGCAGTATTTT.